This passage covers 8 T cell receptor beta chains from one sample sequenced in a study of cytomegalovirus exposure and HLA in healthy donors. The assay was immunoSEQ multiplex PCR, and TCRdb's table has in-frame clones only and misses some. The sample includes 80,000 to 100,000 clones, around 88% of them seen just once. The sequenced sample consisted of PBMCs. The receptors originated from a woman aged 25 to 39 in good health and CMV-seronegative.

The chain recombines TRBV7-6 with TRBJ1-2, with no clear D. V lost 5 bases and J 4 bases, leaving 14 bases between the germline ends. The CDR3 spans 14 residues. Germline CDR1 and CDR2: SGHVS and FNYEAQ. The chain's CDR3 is CASSRPGSPYGYTF. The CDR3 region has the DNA TGTGCCAGCAGCCGTCCCGGGTCTCCCTATGGCTACACCTTC.

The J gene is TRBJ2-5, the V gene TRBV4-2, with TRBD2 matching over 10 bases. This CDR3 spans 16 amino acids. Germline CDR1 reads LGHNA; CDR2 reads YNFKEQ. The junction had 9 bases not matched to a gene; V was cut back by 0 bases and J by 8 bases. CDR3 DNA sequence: TGTGCCAGCAGCCAAGATCTGAGCGGGAGGGCCGCAACCCAGTACTTC. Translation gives CASSQDLSGRAATQYF.

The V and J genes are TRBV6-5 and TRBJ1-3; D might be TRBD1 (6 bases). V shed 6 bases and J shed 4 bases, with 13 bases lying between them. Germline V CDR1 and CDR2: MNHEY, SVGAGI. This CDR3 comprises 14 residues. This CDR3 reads CASRGTRGGNTIYF. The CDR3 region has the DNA TGTGCCAGCAGGGGGACAAGAGGCGGAAACACCATATATTTT.

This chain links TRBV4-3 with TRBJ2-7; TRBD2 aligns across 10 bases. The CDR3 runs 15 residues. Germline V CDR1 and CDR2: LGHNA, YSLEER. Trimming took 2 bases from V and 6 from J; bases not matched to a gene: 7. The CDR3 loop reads CASSQQASGSGEQYF. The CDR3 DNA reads TGCGCCAGCAGCCAACAGGCTAGCGGGAGCGGCGAGCAGTACTTC.

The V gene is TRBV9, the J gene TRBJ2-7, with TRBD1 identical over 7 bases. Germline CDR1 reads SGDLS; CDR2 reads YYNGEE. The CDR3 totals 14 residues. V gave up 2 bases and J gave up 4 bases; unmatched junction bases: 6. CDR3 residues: CASSVATGRYEQYF. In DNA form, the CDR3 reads TGTGCCAGCAGCGTCGCGACAGGGCGGTACGAGCAGTACTTC.

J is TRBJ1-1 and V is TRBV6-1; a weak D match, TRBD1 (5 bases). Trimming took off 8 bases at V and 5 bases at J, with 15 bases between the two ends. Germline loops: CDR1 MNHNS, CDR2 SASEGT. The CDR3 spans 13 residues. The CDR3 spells CASSVRAGTEAFF. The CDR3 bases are TGTGCCAGCTCGGTCAGGGCGGGGACTGAAGCTTTCTTT.

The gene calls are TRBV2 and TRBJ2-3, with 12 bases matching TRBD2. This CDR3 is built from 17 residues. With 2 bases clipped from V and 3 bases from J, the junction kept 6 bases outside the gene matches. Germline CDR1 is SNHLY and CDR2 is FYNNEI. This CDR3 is CASSEPQLAGGTDTQYF. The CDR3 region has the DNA TGTGCCAGCAGTGAACCTCAACTAGCGGGAGGAACAGATACGCAGTATTTT.

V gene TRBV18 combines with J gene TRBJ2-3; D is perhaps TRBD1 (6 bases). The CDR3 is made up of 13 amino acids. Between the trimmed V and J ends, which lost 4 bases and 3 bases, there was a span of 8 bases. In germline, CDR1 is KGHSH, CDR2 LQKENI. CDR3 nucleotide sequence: TGTGCCAGCTCACGAGGGACAACAGATACGCAGTATTTT. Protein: CASSRGTTDTQYF.